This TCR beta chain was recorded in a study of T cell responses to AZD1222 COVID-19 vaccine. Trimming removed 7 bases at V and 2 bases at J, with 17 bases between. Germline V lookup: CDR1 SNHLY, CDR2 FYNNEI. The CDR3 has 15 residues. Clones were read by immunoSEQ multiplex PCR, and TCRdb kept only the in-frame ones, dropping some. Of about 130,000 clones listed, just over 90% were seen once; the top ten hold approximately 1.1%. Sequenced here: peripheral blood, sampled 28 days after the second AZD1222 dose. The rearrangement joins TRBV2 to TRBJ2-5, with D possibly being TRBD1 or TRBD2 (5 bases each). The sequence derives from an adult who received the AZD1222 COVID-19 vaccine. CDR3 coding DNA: TGTGCCAGCACCCCCTTCGTTGGGGGACAAGAGACCCAGTACTTC. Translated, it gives CASTPFVGGQETQYF. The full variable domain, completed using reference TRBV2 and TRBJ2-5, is EPEVTQTPSHQVTQMGQEVILRCVPISNHLYFYWYRQILGQKVEFLVSFYNNEISEKSEIFDDQFSVERPDGSNFTLKIRSTKLEDSAMYFCASTPFVGGQETQYFGPGTRLLVL.